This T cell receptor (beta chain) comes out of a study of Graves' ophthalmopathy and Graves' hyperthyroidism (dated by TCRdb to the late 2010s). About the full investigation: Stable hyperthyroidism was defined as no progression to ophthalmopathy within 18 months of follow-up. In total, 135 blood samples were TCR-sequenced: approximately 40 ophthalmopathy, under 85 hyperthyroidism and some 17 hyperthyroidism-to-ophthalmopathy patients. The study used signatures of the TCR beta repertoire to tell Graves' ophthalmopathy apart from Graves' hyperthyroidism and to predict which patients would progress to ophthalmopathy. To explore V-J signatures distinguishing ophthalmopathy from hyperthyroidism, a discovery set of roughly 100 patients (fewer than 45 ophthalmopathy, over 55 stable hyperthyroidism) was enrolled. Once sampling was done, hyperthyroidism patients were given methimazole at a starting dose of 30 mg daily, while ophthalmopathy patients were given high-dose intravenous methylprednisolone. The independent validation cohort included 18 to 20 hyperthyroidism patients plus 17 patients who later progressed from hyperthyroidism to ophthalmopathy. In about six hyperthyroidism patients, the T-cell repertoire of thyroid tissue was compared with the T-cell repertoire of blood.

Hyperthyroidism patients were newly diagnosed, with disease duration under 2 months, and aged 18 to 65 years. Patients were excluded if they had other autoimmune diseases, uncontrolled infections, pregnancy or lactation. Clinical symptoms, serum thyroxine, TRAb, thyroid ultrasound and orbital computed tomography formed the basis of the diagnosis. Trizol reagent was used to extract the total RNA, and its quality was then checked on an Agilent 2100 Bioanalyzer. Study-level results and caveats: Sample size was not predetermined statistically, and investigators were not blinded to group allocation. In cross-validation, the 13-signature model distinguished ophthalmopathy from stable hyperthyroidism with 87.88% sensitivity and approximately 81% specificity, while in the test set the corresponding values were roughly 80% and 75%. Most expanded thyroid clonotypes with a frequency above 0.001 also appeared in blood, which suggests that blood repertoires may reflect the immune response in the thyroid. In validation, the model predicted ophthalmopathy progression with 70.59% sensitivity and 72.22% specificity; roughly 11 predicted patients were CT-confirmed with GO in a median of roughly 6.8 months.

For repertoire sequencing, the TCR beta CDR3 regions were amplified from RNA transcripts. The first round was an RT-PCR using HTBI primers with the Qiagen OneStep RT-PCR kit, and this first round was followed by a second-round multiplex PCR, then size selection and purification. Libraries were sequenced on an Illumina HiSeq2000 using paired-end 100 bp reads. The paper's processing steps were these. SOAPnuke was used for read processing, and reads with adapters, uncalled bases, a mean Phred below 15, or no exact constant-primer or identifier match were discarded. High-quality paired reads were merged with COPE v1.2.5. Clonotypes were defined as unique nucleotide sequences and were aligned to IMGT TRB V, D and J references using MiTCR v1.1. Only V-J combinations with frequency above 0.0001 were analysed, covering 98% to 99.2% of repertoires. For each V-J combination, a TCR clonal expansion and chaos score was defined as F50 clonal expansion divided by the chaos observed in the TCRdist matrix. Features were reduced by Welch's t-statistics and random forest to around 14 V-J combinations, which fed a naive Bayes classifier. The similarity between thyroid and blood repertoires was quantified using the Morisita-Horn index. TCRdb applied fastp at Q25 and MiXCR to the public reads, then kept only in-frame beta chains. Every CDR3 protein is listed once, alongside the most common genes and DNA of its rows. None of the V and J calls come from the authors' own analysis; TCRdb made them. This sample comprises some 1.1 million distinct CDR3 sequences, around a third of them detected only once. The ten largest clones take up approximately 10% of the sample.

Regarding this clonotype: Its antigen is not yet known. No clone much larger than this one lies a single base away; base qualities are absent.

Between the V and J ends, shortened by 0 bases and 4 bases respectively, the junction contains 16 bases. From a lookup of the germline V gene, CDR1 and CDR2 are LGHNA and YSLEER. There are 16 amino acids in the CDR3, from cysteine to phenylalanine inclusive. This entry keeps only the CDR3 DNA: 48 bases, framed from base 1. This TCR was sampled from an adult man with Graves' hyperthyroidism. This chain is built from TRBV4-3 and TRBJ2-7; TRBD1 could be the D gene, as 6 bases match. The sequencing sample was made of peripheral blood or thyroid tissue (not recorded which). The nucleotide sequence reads TGCGCCAGCAGCCAAGATCGCACAGGGAGAAAGTACGAGCAGTACTTC. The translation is CASSQDRTGRKYEQYF.